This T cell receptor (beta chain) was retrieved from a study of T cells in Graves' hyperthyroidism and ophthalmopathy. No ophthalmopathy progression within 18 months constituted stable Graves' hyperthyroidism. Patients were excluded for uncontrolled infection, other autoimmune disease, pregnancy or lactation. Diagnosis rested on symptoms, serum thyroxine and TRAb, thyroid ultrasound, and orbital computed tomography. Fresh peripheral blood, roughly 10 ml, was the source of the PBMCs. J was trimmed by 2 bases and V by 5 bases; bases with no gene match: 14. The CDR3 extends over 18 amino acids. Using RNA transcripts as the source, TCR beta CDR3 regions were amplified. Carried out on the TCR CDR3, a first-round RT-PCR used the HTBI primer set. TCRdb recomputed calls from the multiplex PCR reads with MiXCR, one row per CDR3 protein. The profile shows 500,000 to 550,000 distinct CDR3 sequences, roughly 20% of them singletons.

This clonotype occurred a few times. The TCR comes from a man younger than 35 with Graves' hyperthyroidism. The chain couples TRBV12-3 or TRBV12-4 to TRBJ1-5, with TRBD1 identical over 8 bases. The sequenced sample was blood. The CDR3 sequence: CASSRRDRIYVGNQPQHF. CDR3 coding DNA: TGTGCCAGCAGTCGCCGGGACAGGATATATGTCGGCAATCAGCCCCAGCATTTT.